The 24 T cell receptor beta chains below were found in one sample sequenced in a study of T cells in Graves' hyperthyroidism and ophthalmopathy. RNA transcripts provided the source from which TCR beta CDR3 regions were amplified. With the HTBI primer set, the TCR CDR3 went through a first round of RT-PCR. TCRdb fed the multiplex PCR reads into MiXCR, producing one record per CDR3 protein. The sample lists 500,000 to 800,000 distinct CDR3 sequences, about 14% occurring once. The sequenced sample consisted of blood. These receptors were collected from a woman aged 45 to 65 with Graves' ophthalmopathy.

This clonotype was observed many times. The CDR3 bases are TGTGCCAGCAGCTCCCTAATGGGGGAAAAACTGTTTTTT. This gives the protein CASSSLMGEKLFF. This chain uses TRBV11-2 with TRBJ1-4; D unclear. The CDR3 is 13 amino acids. V lost 4 bases and J lost 8, with 11 bases in between. Germline V gene sequence: CDR1 SGHAT, CDR2 FQNNGV.

Of note for this clonotype: A much larger clonotype is one base distant, so this may be a read error. The chain employs TRBV18 and TRBJ1-5, with 9 bases matching TRBD1. V lost 0 bases, J lost 4 bases, and 7 bases stayed unmatched. This CDR3 has 17 residues. Germline V gives CDR1 KGHSH, CDR2 LQKENI. In DNA, the CDR3 is TGTGCCAGCTCACCACCCGGGACAGGGCGTTTAAATCAGCCCCAGCATTTT. It is translated as CASSPPGTGRLNQPQHF.

A few counts support this clonotype. The chain links TRBV24-1 to TRBJ2-1; D tentatively fits TRBD1 or TRBD2 (8 bases each). V lost 5 bases to trimming and J lost 12 bases, with 22 bases between them. This CDR3 comprises 15 residues. Germline V CDR1 and CDR2: KGHDR, SFDVKD. The CDR3 region has the DNA TGTGCCACCAGTGGGACAGGGACTAGTGGGGTAGTGCAGTTCTTC. The encoded protein is CATSGTGTSGVVQFF.

V is TRBV4-1 and J is TRBJ1-1; no firm D call. V dropped 3 bases and J dropped 7 bases, with 15 bases sitting between them. CDR1 MGHRA and CDR2 YSYEKL come from the germline V gene. The CDR3 is made up of 14 amino acids. CDR3 region: CASSHSTRAVEAFF. Here the CDR3 DNA reads TGCGCCAGCAGCCACTCTACCCGGGCGGTTGAAGCTTTCTTT.

The chain has TRBV5-1 and TRBJ2-5; D may match TRBD1 or TRBD2 (5 bases each). V lost 5 bases and J lost 13, with 15 bases in between. This CDR3 spans 11 amino acids. Germline assignment: CDR1 SGHRS and CDR2 YFSETQ. DNA for the CDR3: TGCGCCAGCAGGCCGGGACCGGTCGGGTACTTC. It translates to CASRPGPVGYF.

The chain carries TRBV25-1 and TRBJ2-2; 8 bases match TRBD1. This CDR3 has 15 amino acids. From germline, CDR1 is MGHDK and CDR2 SYGVNS. V lost 3 bases to trimming and J lost 8 bases; unmatched junction nucleotides: 8. The CDR3: CASSDQGALPGELFF. DNA of the CDR3: TGTGCCAGCAGTGATCAGGGGGCACTTCCAGGGGAGCTGTTTTTT. The variable domain in full, completed from reference TRBV25-1 and TRBJ2-2, reads EADIYQTPRYLVIGTGKKITLECSQTMGHDKMYWYQQDPGMELHLIHYSYGVNSTEKGDLSSESTVSRIRTEHFPLTLESARPSHTSQYLCASSDQGALPGELFFGEGSRLTVL.

This clonotype has just a few counts. The chain employs TRBV7-9 and TRBJ2-7; TRBD2 agrees at 8 bases. Germline CDR1 SEHNR, CDR2 FQNEAQ (reference sequence). V lost 4 bases, J lost 4 bases, and 3 bases stayed unmatched. CDR3 length equals 13 residues. For the CDR3, the DNA is TGTGCCAGCAGCTCGGGAGGGAAATACGAGCAGTACTTC. This encodes CASSSGGKYEQYF.

This clonotype was picked up many times. V is TRBV28 and J is TRBJ2-4; D perhaps matches TRBD1 (6 bases). V was clipped by 5 bases and J by 0 bases, with 11 bases between them. Germline CDR1 and CDR2: MDHEN and SYDVKM. The CDR3 consists of 15 residues. The CDR3 protein is CASSGDTLAKNIQYF. DNA of the CDR3: TGTGCCAGCAGTGGGGACACTTTAGCCAAAAACATTCAGTACTTC.

This chain joins TRBV19 and TRBJ1-4; TRBD1 might be the D (5 bases). Trimming took 3 bases from V and 7 from J, leaving 9 bases between them. CDR1 and CDR2 (germline): LNHDA, SQIVND (reference sequence). CDR3 length: 13 amino acids. The CDR3 DNA sequence: TGTGCCAGTAGTATCGGGGGGTCTGAAAAACTGTTTTTT. Its protein product is CASSIGGSEKLFF.

This clonotype was observed at least ten times. V is TRBV28 and J is TRBJ1-6, with TRBD1 matching over 7 bases. CDR3 size: 16 residues. The germline gives CDR1 MDHEN, CDR2 SYDVKM. Germline trimming cut 9 bases from V and 7 bases from J; bases unmatched to any gene: 15. CDR3 sequence: CASTSTRDRRNSPLHF. In DNA form, the CDR3 reads TGTGCCAGTACATCCACAAGGGACAGAAGGAATTCACCCCTCCACTTT. Combining the CDR3 with reference TRBV28 and TRBJ1-6 gives the whole variable domain DVKVTQSSRYLVKRTGEKVFLECVQDMDHENMFWYRQDPGLGLRLIYFSYDVKMKEKGDIPEGYSVSREKKERFSLILESASTNQTSMYLCASTSTRDRRNSPLHFGNGTRLTVT.

This clonotype was seen at least ten times. The rearrangement uses TRBV7-2 and TRBJ2-5, with a possible D match to TRBD2 (6 bases). This CDR3 has 14 amino acids. Trimming shortened V by 3 bases and J by 0 bases, and 8 bases separated the two germline ends. From germline, CDR1 is SGHTA and CDR2 FQGNSA. In nucleotides, the CDR3 is TGTGCCAGCAGCTTCCGGAGGGACCAAGAGACCCAGTACTTC. This gives the protein CASSFRRDQETQYF.

This chain uses TRBV12-5 with TRBJ2-3; D is undetermined. The CDR3 totals 11 residues. The germline V and J ends were trimmed by 4 bases and 7 bases, with 6 bases remaining between them. Germline V gives CDR1 LGHNT, CDR2 FRNRAP. The CDR3 DNA is TGTGCTAGTGGTTCAGCAAATACGCAGTATTTT. It codes for CASGSANTQYF.

This clonotype was counted at least ten times. The chain employs TRBV30 and TRBJ1-5; D remains ambiguous. Per germline, CDR1 GTSNPN and CDR2 SVGIG (reference sequence). The V end was cut by 5 bases, the J end by 4 bases, with 9 bases between. The CDR3 totals 12 residues. The CDR3 sequence is CAWSVWNQPQHF. Here the CDR3 DNA reads TGTGCCTGGTCGGTGTGGAATCAGCCCCAGCATTTT.

Only a few counts were recorded for this clonotype. The chain employs TRBV19 and TRBJ1-1; 8 positions match TRBD1. J gave up 5 bases and V 4 bases, and 6 bases lay outside the gene matches. The CDR3 is made up of 14 amino acids. The germline CDR1 and CDR2 sequences are LNHDA and SQIVND (reference sequence). Here the CDR3 DNA reads TGTGCCAGTAGTACCACTTACAGGGGGACTGAAGCTTTCTTT. It codes for CASSTTYRGTEAFF.

This clonotype was observed a few times. This chain connects TRBV5-4 to TRBJ1-1; TRBD1 might be the D (5 bases). V lost 5 bases to trimming and J lost 5 bases, with 25 bases between them. Germline assignment: CDR1 SGHNT and CDR2 YYREEE (reference sequence). This CDR3 spans 17 amino acids. CDR3 protein: CASRKFGAMSKETEAFF. CDR3 DNA sequence: TGTGCCAGCAGAAAATTCGGGGCCATGTCAAAGGAGACTGAAGCTTTCTTT.

This clonotype was seen at least ten times. The J gene is TRBJ2-1, the V gene TRBV27, with 11 bases lining up with TRBD2. Germline V CDR1 and CDR2: MNHEY, SMNVEV (reference sequence). The trim removed 3 bases at V and 8 bases at J, leaving 9 bases unmatched. The CDR3 consists of 16 residues. DNA for the CDR3: TGTGCCAGCAGTTTCTTAGCGGGAGGGCGAGTCGATGAGCAGTTCTTC. Translating gives CASSFLAGGRVDEQFF.

The chain uses TRBV27 and TRBJ1-4; TRBD1 might be the D (5 bases). The length of the CDR3 is 15 residues. V lost 5 bases, J lost 5 bases, and 15 bases lay in between. From germline, CDR1 is MNHEY and CDR2 SMNVEV (reference sequence). The CDR3 nucleotides are TGTGCCAGCAGTCCAGCAGGGAATGAAAATGAAAAACTGTTTTTT. Protein sequence: CASSPAGNENEKLFF.

This clonotype was counted at least ten times. The rearrangement uses TRBV11-2 and TRBJ1-2; D remains ambiguous. The V end was cut by 3 bases, the J end by 4 bases, with 9 bases between. CDR3 size: 13 residues. Germline CDR1 is SGHAT and CDR2 is FQNNGV. CDR3 loop: CASSFSAAYGYTF. CDR3 nucleotides: TGTGCCAGCAGCTTTTCGGCTGCCTATGGCTACACCTTC.

CDR3 nucleotide sequence: TGTGCCAGCAGTTACACCTTTTTTTCGGGGGACACTGAAGCTTTCTTT. Translated: CASSYTFFSGDTEAFF. This chain joins TRBV6-2 or TRBV6-3 and TRBJ1-1; weak D call: TRBD1 (5 bases). CDR1 MNHEY and CDR2 SVGEGT come from the germline V gene. V lost 2 bases and J 3 bases, leaving 16 bases between the germline ends. The length of the CDR3 is 16 residues.

This clonotype was seen only a few times. The chain has TRBV7-9 and TRBJ1-2, with 7 bases identical to TRBD1. The CDR3 consists of 17 residues. J lost 6 bases, V lost 2 bases, and 15 bases had no gene match. Germline CDR1 is SEHNR and CDR2 is FQNEAQ (reference sequence). In DNA, the CDR3 is TGTGCCAGCAGCTTAAACGGAAGGAAAGGGGGCGCCCATGGCTACACCTTC. This sequence encodes CASSLNGRKGGAHGYTF.

The V call is TRBV28, the J call TRBJ2-1; 7 bases match TRBD1. Per the germline V gene, CDR1 is MDHEN and CDR2 is SYDVKM. The V gene end was trimmed by 7 bases and the J gene end by 13 bases; junction bases not matched to a gene: 19. The CDR3 covers 15 residues. For the CDR3, the DNA is TGTGCCAGCATCAAATCTCGGACAGGCCCGATTCAACAGTTCTTC. Its protein product is CASIKSRTGPIQQFF. The full variable domain, in which reference TRBV28 and TRBJ2-1 provide the parts outside the CDR3, is DVKVTQSSRYLVKRTGEKVFLECVQDMDHENMFWYRQDPGLGLRLIYFSYDVKMKEKGDIPEGYSVSREKKERFSLILESASTNQTSMYLCASIKSRTGPIQQFFGPGTRLTVL.

This clonotype was counted many times. V is TRBV20-1 and J is TRBJ2-1; D is perhaps TRBD1 (5 bases). CDR1 DFQATT and CDR2 SNEGSKA come from the germline V gene (reference sequence). This CDR3 contains 10 residues. The ends were cut back, 4 bases at V and 8 bases at J, with 6 bases in the middle. The CDR3 DNA follows: TGCAGTGCTATCAGGGATGAGCAGTTCTTC. Translated, it gives CSAIRDEQFF.

This chain uses TRBV5-1 with TRBJ2-7; TRBD1 matches at 9 bases. The CDR3 is made up of 14 amino acids. Germline assignment: CDR1 SGHRS and CDR2 YFSETQ. V dropped 2 bases and J dropped 5; count of bases not matched to a gene: 5. This CDR3 reads CASSLQGASDEQYF. For the CDR3, the DNA is TGCGCCAGCAGCTTACAGGGGGCAAGCGACGAGCAGTACTTC.

The chain carries TRBV9 and TRBJ2-1; TRBD1 agrees at 7 bases. CDR3 length: 15 residues. Germline V CDR1 and CDR2: SGDLS, YYNGEE. V shed 4 bases, J shed 8 bases, and the junction held 12 bases outside the gene matches. CDR3 DNA: TGTGCCAGCAGCTTCACAGGGGCTAGCTCGTATGAGCAGTTCTTC. Translated: CASSFTGASSYEQFF.